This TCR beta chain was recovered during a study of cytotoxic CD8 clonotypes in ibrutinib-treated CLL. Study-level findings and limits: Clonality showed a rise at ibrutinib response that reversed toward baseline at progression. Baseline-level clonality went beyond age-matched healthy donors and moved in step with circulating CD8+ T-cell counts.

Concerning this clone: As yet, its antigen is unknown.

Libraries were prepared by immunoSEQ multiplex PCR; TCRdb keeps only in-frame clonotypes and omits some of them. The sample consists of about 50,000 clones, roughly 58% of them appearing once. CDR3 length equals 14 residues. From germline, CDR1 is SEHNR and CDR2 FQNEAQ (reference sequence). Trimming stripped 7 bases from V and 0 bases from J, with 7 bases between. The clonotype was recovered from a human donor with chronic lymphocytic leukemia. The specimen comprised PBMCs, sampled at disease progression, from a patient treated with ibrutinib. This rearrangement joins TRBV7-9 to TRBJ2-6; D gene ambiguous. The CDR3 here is CASKGYSGANVLTF. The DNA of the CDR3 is TGTGCCAGCAAGGGCTACTCTGGGGCCAACGTCCTGACTTTC.